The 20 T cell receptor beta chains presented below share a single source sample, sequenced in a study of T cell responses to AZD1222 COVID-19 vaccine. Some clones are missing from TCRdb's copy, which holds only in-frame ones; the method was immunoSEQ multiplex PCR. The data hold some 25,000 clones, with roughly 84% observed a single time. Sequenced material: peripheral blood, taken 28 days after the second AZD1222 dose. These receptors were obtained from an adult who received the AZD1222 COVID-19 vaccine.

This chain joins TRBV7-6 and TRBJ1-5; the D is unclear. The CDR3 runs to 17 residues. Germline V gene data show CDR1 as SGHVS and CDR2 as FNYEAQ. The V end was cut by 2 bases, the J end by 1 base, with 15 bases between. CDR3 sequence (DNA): TGTGCCAGCAGCTTAACGGCCCTCACCAGGAGCAATCAGCCCCAGCATTTT. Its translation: CASSLTALTRSNQPQHF.

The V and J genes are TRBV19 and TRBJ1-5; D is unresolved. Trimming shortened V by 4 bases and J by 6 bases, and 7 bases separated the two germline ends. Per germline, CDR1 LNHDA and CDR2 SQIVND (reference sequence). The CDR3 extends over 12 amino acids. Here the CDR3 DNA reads TGTGCCAGTAGTACCTTGTCTCAGCCCCAGCATTTT. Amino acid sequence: CASSTLSQPQHF.

CDR3 sequence (DNA): TGTGCCATCCGACTCCCTTCGTACGAGCAGTACTTC. Protein: CAIRLPSYEQYF. The rearrangement joins TRBV10-3 to TRBJ2-7; D is unclear. Germline lookup yields CDR1 ENHRY and CDR2 SYGVKD. This CDR3 contains 12 residues. V shed 8 bases and J shed 4 bases, with 12 bases lying between them.

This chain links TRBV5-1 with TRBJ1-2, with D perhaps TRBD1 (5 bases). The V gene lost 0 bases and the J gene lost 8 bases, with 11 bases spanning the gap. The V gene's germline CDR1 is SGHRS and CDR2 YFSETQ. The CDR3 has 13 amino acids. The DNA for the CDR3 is TGCGCCAGCAGCTTGGTATTAGGGGACGGCTACACCTTC. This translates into CASSLVLGDGYTF.

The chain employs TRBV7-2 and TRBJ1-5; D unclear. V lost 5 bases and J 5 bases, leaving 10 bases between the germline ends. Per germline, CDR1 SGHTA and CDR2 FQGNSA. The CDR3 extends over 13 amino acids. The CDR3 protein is CASSPQTYQPQHF. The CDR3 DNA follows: TGTGCCAGCAGCCCCCAGACCTATCAGCCCCAGCATTTT.

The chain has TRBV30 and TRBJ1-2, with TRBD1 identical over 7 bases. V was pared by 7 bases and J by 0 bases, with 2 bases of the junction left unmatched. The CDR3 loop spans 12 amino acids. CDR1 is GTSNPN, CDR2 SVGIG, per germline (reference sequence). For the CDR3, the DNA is TGTGCCTCCGGACAGGCTAACTATGGCTACACCTTC. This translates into CASGQANYGYTF.

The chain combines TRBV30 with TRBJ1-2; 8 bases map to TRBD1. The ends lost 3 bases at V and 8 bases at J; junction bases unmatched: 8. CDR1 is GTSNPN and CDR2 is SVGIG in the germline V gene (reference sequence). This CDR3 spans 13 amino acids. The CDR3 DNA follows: TGTGCCTGGAGCGCAGGGACAGGAGAAGGCTACACCTTC. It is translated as CAWSAGTGEGYTF.

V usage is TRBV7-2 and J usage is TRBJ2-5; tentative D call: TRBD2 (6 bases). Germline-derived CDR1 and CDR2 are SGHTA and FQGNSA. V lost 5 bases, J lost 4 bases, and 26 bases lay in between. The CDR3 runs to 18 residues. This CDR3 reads CASSPLSGARVDGETQYF. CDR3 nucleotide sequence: TGTGCCAGCAGCCCCCTGTCGGGAGCCAGGGTAGACGGAGAGACCCAGTACTTC.

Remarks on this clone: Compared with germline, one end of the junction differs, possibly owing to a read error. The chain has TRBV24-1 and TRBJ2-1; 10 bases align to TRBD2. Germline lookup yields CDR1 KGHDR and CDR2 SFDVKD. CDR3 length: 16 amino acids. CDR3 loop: CVTSAPSGRALNEQFF. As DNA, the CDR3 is TGTGTCACCAGTGCTCCAAGCGGGAGGGCCTTGAATGAGCAGTTCTTC.

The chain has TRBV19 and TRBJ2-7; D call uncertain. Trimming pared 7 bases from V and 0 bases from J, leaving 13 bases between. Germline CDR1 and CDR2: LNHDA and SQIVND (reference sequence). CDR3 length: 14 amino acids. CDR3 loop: CASKRSESSYEQYF. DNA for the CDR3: TGTGCCAGTAAGAGGTCCGAGAGCTCCTACGAGCAGTACTTC.

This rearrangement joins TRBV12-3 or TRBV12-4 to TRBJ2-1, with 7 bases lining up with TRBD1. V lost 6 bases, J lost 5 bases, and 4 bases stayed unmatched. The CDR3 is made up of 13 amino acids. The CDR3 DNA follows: TGTGCCAGCAGAAGGACAGGAAACAATGAGCAGTTCTTC. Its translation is CASRRTGNNEQFF.

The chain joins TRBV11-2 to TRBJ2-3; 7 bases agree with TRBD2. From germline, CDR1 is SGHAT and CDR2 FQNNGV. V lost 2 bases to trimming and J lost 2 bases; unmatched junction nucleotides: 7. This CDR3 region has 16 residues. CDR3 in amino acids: CASSLYAGVNTDTQYF. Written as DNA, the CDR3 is TGTGCCAGCAGCTTATACGCGGGAGTAAACACAGATACGCAGTATTTT.

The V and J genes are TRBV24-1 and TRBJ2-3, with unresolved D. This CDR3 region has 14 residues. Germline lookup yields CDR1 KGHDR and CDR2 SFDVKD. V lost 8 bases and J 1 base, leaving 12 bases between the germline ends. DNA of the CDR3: TGTGCCACCACCCCCACTCAGGGCACAGATACGCAGTATTTT. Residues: CATTPTQGTDTQYF.

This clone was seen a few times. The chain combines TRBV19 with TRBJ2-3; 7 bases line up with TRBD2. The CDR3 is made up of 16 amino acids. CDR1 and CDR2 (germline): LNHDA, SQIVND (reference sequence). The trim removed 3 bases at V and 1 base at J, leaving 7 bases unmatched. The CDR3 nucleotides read TGTGCCAGTAGTATCCGGCTAGCGGCCGGCACAGATACGCAGTATTTT. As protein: CASSIRLAAGTDTQYF.

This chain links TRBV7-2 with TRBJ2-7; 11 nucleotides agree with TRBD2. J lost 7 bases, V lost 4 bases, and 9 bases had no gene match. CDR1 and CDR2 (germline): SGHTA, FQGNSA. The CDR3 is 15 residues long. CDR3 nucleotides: TGTGCCAGCAGCTCGACTAGCGGGATAGGATGGGAGCAGTACTTC. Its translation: CASSSTSGIGWEQYF. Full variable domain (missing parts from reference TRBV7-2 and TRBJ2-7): GAGVSQSPSNKVTEKGKDVELRCDPISGHTALYWYRQSLGQGLEFLIYFQGNSAPDKSGLPSDRFSAERTGGSVSTLTIQRTQQEDSAVYLCASSSTSGIGWEQYFGPGTRLTVT.

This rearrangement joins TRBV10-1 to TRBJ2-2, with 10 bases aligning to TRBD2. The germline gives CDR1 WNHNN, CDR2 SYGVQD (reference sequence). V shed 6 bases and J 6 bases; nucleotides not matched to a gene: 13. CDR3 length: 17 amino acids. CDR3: CASSLAGESGRAGELFF. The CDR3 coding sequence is TGCGCCAGCAGCCTAGCGGGAGAGTCAGGGAGGGCCGGGGAGCTGTTTTTT.

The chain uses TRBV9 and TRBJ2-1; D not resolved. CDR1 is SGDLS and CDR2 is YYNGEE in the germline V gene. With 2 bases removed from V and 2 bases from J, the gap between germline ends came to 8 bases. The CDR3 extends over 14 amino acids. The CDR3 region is CASSVGDPYNEQFF. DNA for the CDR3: TGTGCCAGCAGCGTCGGCGATCCCTACAATGAGCAGTTCTTC. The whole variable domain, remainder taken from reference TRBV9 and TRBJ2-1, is DSGVTQTPKHLITATGQRVTLRCSPRSGDLSVYWYQQSLDQGLQFLIQYYNGEERAKGNILERFSAQQFPDLHSELNLSSLELGDSALYFCASSVGDPYNEQFFGPGTRLTVL.

The chain's CDR3 is CASSQGQRYEQYF. For the CDR3, the DNA is TGTGCCAGCAGCCAGGGACAGCGCTACGAGCAGTACTTC. This chain joins TRBV13 and TRBJ2-7, with 7 bases that match TRBD1. The trim removed 5 bases at V and 3 bases at J, leaving 4 bases unmatched. The CDR3 totals 13 residues. Germline V gene data show CDR1 as PRHDT and CDR2 as FYEKMQ (reference sequence).

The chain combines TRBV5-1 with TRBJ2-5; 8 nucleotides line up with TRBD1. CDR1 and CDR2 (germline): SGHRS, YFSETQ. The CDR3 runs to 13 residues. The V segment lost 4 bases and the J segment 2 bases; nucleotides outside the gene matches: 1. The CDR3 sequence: CASSRTGQETQYF. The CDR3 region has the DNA TGCGCCAGCAGCCGGACAGGGCAAGAGACCCAGTACTTC.

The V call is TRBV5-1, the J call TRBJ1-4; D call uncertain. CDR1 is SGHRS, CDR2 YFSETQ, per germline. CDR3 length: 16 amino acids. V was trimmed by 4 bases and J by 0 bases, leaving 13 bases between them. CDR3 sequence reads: CASSQEGSSTNEKLFF. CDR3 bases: TGCGCCAGCAGCCAGGAGGGCAGTTCAACTAATGAAAAACTGTTTTTT.